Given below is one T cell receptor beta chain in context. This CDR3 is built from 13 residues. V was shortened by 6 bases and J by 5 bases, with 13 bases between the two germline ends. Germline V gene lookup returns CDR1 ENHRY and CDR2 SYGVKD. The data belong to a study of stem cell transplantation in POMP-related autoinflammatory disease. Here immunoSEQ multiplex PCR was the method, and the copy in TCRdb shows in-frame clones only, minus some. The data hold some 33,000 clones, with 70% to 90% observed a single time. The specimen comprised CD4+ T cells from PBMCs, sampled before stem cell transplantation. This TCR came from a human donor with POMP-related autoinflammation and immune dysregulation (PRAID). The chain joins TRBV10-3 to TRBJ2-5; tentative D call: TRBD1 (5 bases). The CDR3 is CAISPSRAETQYF. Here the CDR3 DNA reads TGTGCCATCAGCCCCAGCAGGGCGGAGACCCAGTACTTC.